The 24 T cell receptor beta chains reported below all come from one sample, sequenced in a study of T cell repertoires in cytomegalovirus infection. Each CDR3 protein is one row after TCRdb ran MiXCR on the reads. The table includes around 570,000 distinct CDR3 sequences, under 45% detected once. Their antigens remain unidentified. Sample: cultured PBMCs, taken from culture after CMV antigen stimulation. The source of these receptors is a human donor in good health (CMV status not recorded). Some clones in this sample may be carry-over from other donors' samples.

V is TRBV7-9 and J is TRBJ1-4; 8 nucleotides align to TRBD1. Germline CDR1 reads SEHNR; CDR2 reads FQNEAQ (reference sequence). The CDR3 has 19 residues. The trim removed 3 bases at V and 7 bases at J, leaving 19 bases unmatched. The DNA of the CDR3 is TGTGCCAGCAGCTTCCCGGCGTCTCGGACAGGGATCGACGGTGAAAAACTGTTTTTT. Its protein product is CASSFPASRTGIDGEKLFF.

The chain is built from TRBV25-1 and TRBJ2-1, with TRBD2 matching 10 bases. V lost 1 base to trimming and J lost 7 bases; unmatched junction nucleotides: 7. The germline V gene encodes CDR1 MGHDK and CDR2 SYGVNS. This CDR3 spans 16 amino acids. The CDR3 region is CASSEFASGRGNEQFF. CDR3 nucleotide sequence: TGTGCCAGCAGTGAATTCGCTAGCGGGAGAGGGAATGAGCAGTTCTTC.

This clonotype occurred a few times. The CDR3 loop is CASSSGQTGNTIYF. The CDR3 nucleotides read TGTGCCAGCAGCTCGGGACAGACAGGGAACACCATATATTTT. The chain employs TRBV7-2 and TRBJ1-3, with 7 positions matching TRBD1. Germline lookup yields CDR1 SGHTA and CDR2 FQGNSA. The CDR3 runs 14 residues. Trimming at V came to 4 bases and at J to 7 bases, leaving 7 bases not matched to a gene.

The rearrangement links TRBV29-1 to TRBJ1-5; 7 positions agree with TRBD1. CDR3 size: 13 residues. The ends lost 4 bases at V and 4 bases at J; junction bases unmatched: 4. The germline CDR1 and CDR2 sequences are SQVTM and ANQGSEA. The CDR3 region has the DNA TGCAGCGTTGGTGGGACAGTGAATCAGCCCCAGCATTTT. Protein sequence: CSVGGTVNQPQHF.

This chain joins TRBV4-3 and TRBJ2-1; D call uncertain. This CDR3 is built from 12 residues. Deletions cut 4 bases from V and 9 bases from J, with 10 bases between. Germline CDR1 is LGHNA and CDR2 is YSLEER. The CDR3 region has the DNA TGCGCCAGCAGCCTCCGATCTAGTGAGCAGTTCTTC. Amino acids: CASSLRSSEQFF.

This clonotype was seen repeatedly, ten times or more. The chain recombines TRBV7-2 with TRBJ1-4, with a tentative D call TRBD1 (6 bases). Germline V gene sequence: CDR1 SGHTA, CDR2 FQGNSA. The CDR3 runs 15 residues. The V end lost 6 bases, the J end lost 6 bases, and 17 bases lay between the germline ends. The CDR3 reads CASRLAGTSDEKLFF. The DNA for the CDR3 is TGTGCCAGCAGACTCGCCGGGACATCGGATGAAAAACTGTTTTTT. Based on the CDR3 plus reference TRBV7-2 and TRBJ1-4, the full variable domain is GAGVSQSPSNKVTEKGKDVELRCDPISGHTALYWYRQSLGQGLEFLIYFQGNSAPDKSGLPSDRFSAERTGGSVSTLTIQRTQQEDSAVYLCASRLAGTSDEKLFFGSGTQLSVL.

V is TRBV5-6 and J is TRBJ2-1; 11 bases match TRBD2. The V and J ends lost 3 bases and 2 bases, in that order; junction bases with no gene match: 1. The CDR3 runs 15 residues. Germline loops: CDR1 SGHDT, CDR2 YYEEEE. CDR3 coding DNA: TGTGCCAGCAGCTATAGCGGGAGGGCCTACAATGAGCAGTTCTTC. Its translation: CASSYSGRAYNEQFF.

This chain connects TRBV10-3 to TRBJ2-7; D uncertain. This CDR3 comprises 13 residues. Germline V gives CDR1 ENHRY, CDR2 SYGVKD. V was clipped by 4 bases and J by 2 bases, with 9 bases between them. CDR3 nucleotides: TGTGCCATCAGTGGCAGTGGCCCCTACGAGCAGTACTTC. Amino acids: CAISGSGPYEQYF.

The chain couples TRBV10-1 to TRBJ2-5; 7 positions match TRBD1. From germline, CDR1 is WNHNN and CDR2 SYGVQD (reference sequence). The CDR3 extends over 17 amino acids. The J segment lost 9 bases and the V segment lost 7 bases, leaving 23 bases of the junction unmatched. CDR3 sequence reads: CASTGSRRTAPRGSQYF. CDR3 sequence (DNA): TGCGCCAGCACAGGGTCGCGGAGGACTGCACCCAGGGGGTCCCAGTACTTC.

This clonotype has just a few counts. V is TRBV7-8 and J is TRBJ1-1, with D maybe TRBD1 (5 bases). The CDR3 totals 15 residues. V dropped 3 bases and J dropped 1 base, with 12 bases sitting between them. The V gene's germline CDR1 is SGHVS and CDR2 FQNEAQ. The CDR3 bases are TGTGCCAGCAGCTTGGGACCTGGGGGGAACACTGAAGCTTTCTTT. Its protein product is CASSLGPGGNTEAFF.

This clonotype was detected only a few times. V and J are TRBV12-3 or TRBV12-4 and TRBJ2-3; 9 positions agree with TRBD2. With 6 bases clipped from V and 8 bases from J, the junction kept 6 bases outside the gene matches. This CDR3 is built from 13 residues. CDR3 protein: CASSSGLAITQYF. CDR3 bases: TGTGCCAGCAGCTCTGGACTAGCGATTACGCAGTATTTT.

The chain links TRBV6-1 to TRBJ1-5; no clear D gene. Trimming stripped 1 base from V and 3 bases from J, with 10 bases between. Germline lookup yields CDR1 MNHNS and CDR2 SASEGT. There are 15 residues in the CDR3. DNA of the CDR3: TGTGCCAGCAGTGAAGTTACTGTAGACAATCAGCCCCAGCATTTT. This encodes CASSEVTVDNQPQHF.

Ten or more counts support this clonotype. The J gene is TRBJ2-4, the V gene TRBV7-2; 11 bases line up with TRBD2. The CDR3 is 17 amino acids. Trimming at V came to 2 bases and at J to 1 base, leaving 4 bases not matched to a gene. The germline V gene encodes CDR1 SGHTA and CDR2 FQGNSA. The DNA for the CDR3 is TGTGCCAGCAGCTTAACCGCTAGCGGGGGGGCCAAAAACATTCAGTACTTC. Residues: CASSLTASGGAKNIQYF. Together with reference TRBV7-2 and TRBJ2-4, the CDR3 gives the full variable domain: GAGVSQSPSNKVTEKGKDVELRCDPISGHTALYWYRQSLGQGLEFLIYFQGNSAPDKSGLPSDRFSAERTGGSVSTLTIQRTQQEDSAVYLCASSLTASGGAKNIQYFGAGTRLSVL.

The chain is built from TRBV20-1 and TRBJ1-4; 9 bases line up with TRBD1. CDR3 length equals 16 residues. Germline-derived CDR1 and CDR2 are DFQATT and SNEGSKA (reference sequence). Trimming at V came to 0 bases and at J to 7 bases, leaving 9 bases not matched to a gene. CDR3 sequence: CSARDTPRQGGEKLFF. CDR3 in DNA: TGCAGTGCTAGAGATACCCCCAGACAGGGGGGTGAAAAACTGTTTTTT.

The chain recombines TRBV7-4 with TRBJ2-2, with D perhaps being TRBD1 or TRBD2 (6 bases each). The CDR3 has 15 residues. The V and J ends lost 7 bases and 4 bases respectively, with 16 bases between them. CDR1 is SGHVT and CDR2 is SQSDAQ in the germline V gene. The CDR3: CASITGRGPTGELFF. CDR3 bases: TGTGCCAGCATCACAGGCCGGGGGCCCACCGGGGAGCTGTTTTTT.

This clonotype has a single count. This sequence joins TRBV12-3 or TRBV12-4 and TRBJ2-3; the match to TRBD2 covers 11 bases. The V gene end was trimmed by 5 bases and the J gene end by 1 base; junction bases not matched to a gene: 5. The CDR3 consists of 16 residues. Written as DNA, the CDR3 is TGTGCCAGCAGTCCAGGGGGACTAGCGGGCACAGATACGCAGTATTTT. Translating it yields CASSPGGLAGTDTQYF.

The rearrangement joins TRBV19 to TRBJ2-1, with 11 bases matching TRBD2. The V gene's germline CDR1 is LNHDA and CDR2 SQIVND (reference sequence). J lost 7 bases, V lost 4 bases, and 3 bases had no gene match. This CDR3 has 14 residues. CDR3 residues: CASSRLAGRNEQFF. The CDR3 region has the DNA TGTGCCAGTAGTAGACTAGCGGGGAGGAATGAGCAGTTCTTC.

This clonotype was counted a few times. The rearrangement uses TRBV7-6 and TRBJ1-1, with TRBD1 as a possible D gene (6 bases). V was cut by 1 base and J by 1 base, with 13 bases left in between. In germline, CDR1 is SGHVS, CDR2 FNYEAQ. This CDR3 spans 16 amino acids. CDR3 protein: CASSLVVPGANTEAFF. CDR3 coding DNA: TGTGCCAGCAGCTTAGTAGTGCCGGGGGCGAACACTGAAGCTTTCTTT.

This clonotype was observed many times. The V and J genes are TRBV7-2 and TRBJ2-7, with 10 bases aligning to TRBD2. Trimming cost V 5 bases and J 2 bases; bases outside gene matches: 6. CDR1 and CDR2 (germline): SGHTA, FQGNSA. This CDR3 is 15 amino acids long. For the CDR3, the DNA is TGTGCCAGCAGCCTGTGGACTAGCGGAACCTACGAGCAGTACTTC. Protein sequence: CASSLWTSGTYEQYF. The whole variable domain, remainder taken from reference TRBV7-2 and TRBJ2-7, is GAGVSQSPSNKVTEKGKDVELRCDPISGHTALYWYRQSLGQGLEFLIYFQGNSAPDKSGLPSDRFSAERTGGSVSTLTIQRTQQEDSAVYLCASSLWTSGTYEQYFGPGTRLTVT.

The chain couples TRBV20-1 to TRBJ2-7, with 7 bases fitting TRBD1. Germline V gene sequence: CDR1 DFQATT, CDR2 SNEGSKA (reference sequence). The CDR3 covers 14 residues. The V gene end was trimmed by 1 base and the J gene end by 4 bases; junction bases not matched to a gene: 7. Here the CDR3 reads CSARVMDRPYEQYF. CDR3 nucleotide sequence: TGCAGTGCTAGAGTTATGGACAGGCCTTACGAGCAGTACTTC.

This clonotype was seen a few times. V is TRBV7-9 and J is TRBJ1-1; D is perhaps TRBD1 (6 bases). V dropped 7 bases and J dropped 5 bases, with 17 bases sitting between them. CDR1 and CDR2 from the germline V gene are SEHNR and FQNEAQ (reference sequence). The CDR3 is made up of 14 amino acids. The DNA for the CDR3 is TGTGCCAGCACCACCCTTCAGGGGCGGACTGAAGCTTTCTTT. This codes for CASTTLQGRTEAFF.

The V call is TRBV27, the J call TRBJ2-7; TRBD1 matches at 9 bases. The CDR3 consists of 15 residues. V was pared by 2 bases and J by 3 bases, with 5 bases of the junction left unmatched. Germline values: CDR1 MNHEY, CDR2 SMNVEV (reference sequence). The CDR3 DNA follows: TGTGCCAGCAGTTTAAGTGGGACAGGGTTCTACGAGCAGTACTTC. Protein product: CASSLSGTGFYEQYF.

This clonotype has a single count. J is TRBJ2-5 and V is TRBV7-8; 9 bases fit TRBD1. This CDR3 is built from 14 residues. Trimming cost V 5 bases and J 5 bases; bases outside gene matches: 6. Germline lookup yields CDR1 SGHVS and CDR2 FQNEAQ. As DNA, the CDR3 is TGTGCCAGCAGCCACAGGGGGCGCGGGGAGACCCAGTACTTC. This codes for CASSHRGRGETQYF.

The CDR3 sequence is CASSLTVEETQYF. The CDR3 DNA reads as TGCGCCAGCAGCCTGACAGTGGAGGAGACCCAGTACTTC. The J gene is TRBJ2-5, the V gene TRBV10-2, with D tentatively TRBD1 (5 bases). Per germline, CDR1 WSHSY and CDR2 SAAADI. CDR3 length: 13 residues. The V gene lost 6 bases and the J gene lost 5 bases, with 13 bases spanning the gap.